The rows below give T cell receptor beta chains drawn from one sample of a study of T-cell reconstitution after alpha-beta-depleted transplantation in children. TCRdb reprocessed the PCR reads with MiXCR, giving one entry per CDR3 protein. Seen here are 220,000 or so distinct CDR3 sequences, 8.2% observed once, and the top ten hold about 6.4%. The material sequenced was PBMCs, mostly from graft donor cells, taken 180 days after TCRalphabeta/CD19-depleted stem cell transplant. The receptors come from a male patient between 5 and 17 years old who had a stem cell transplant for acute lymphoblastic leukemia, so the T cells may come from the graft donor. The CDR3 runs from the conserved cysteine through the conserved F or W. The order of the fields is V gene, J gene, D gene, clone size, CDR3 protein, CDR3 DNA. D genes are given only for firm matches. Some rows mark clone size as missing; the rest say once, few, many or name a class of expanded clone.

v_call: TRBV7-2; j_call: TRBJ2-7; d_call: TRBD1; clone_size: many; cdr3_aa: CASSFAPPGGLYEQYF; cdr3_nt: TGTGCCAGCAGCTTCGCTCCTCCAGGGGGCCTATACGAGCAGTACTTC
v_call: TRBV10-3; j_call: TRBJ2-7; d_call: TRBD1; clone_size: many; cdr3_aa: CAIRRTGTSYEQYF; cdr3_nt: TGTGCCATCAGGAGGACAGGGACCTCCTACGAGCAGTACTTC
v_call: TRBV20-1; j_call: TRBJ1-2; d_call: .; clone_size: many; cdr3_aa: CSAPGAYGYTF; cdr3_nt: TGCAGTGCCCCGGGGGCGTATGGCTACACCTTC
v_call: TRBV12-3/TRBV12-4; j_call: TRBJ2-7; d_call: .; clone_size: .; cdr3_aa: CASSTPGYEQYF; cdr3_nt: TGTGCCAGCAGTACTCCCGGCTACGAGCAGTACTTC
v_call: TRBV7-9; j_call: TRBJ2-1; d_call: TRBD2; clone_size: many; cdr3_aa: CASSLAAGEKNEQFF; cdr3_nt: TGTGCCAGCAGCTTAGCTGCGGGGGAAAAGAATGAGCAGTTCTTC
v_call: TRBV20-1; j_call: TRBJ2-1; d_call: .; clone_size: .; cdr3_aa: CSADTAGQYNEQFF; cdr3_nt: TGCAGTGCTGACACGGCGGGACAATACAATGAGCAGTTCTTC
v_call: TRBV5-1; j_call: TRBJ2-7; d_call: TRBD1; clone_size: .; cdr3_aa: CASSTLDRTYEQYF; cdr3_nt: TGCGCCAGCAGCACGTTGGACAGGACCTACGAGCAGTACTTC
v_call: TRBV29-1; j_call: TRBJ2-1; d_call: .; clone_size: many; cdr3_aa: CSAARDGEQFF; cdr3_nt: TGCAGCGCCGCCAGGGACGGTGAGCAGTTCTTC
v_call: TRBV20-1; j_call: TRBJ1-5; d_call: .; clone_size: .; cdr3_aa: CSARVQGYQPQHF; cdr3_nt: TGCAGTGCTAGAGTACAGGGCTATCAGCCCCAGCATTTT
v_call: TRBV20-1; j_call: TRBJ2-5; d_call: .; clone_size: many; cdr3_aa: CSARDVVAETQYF; cdr3_nt: TGCAGTGCTAGAGATGTGGTTGCGGAGACCCAGTACTTC
v_call: TRBV20-1; j_call: TRBJ2-7; d_call: TRBD1; clone_size: many; cdr3_aa: CSAREYRGPVLLYF; cdr3_nt: TGCAGTGCTAGGGAGTACAGGGGGCCGGTTTTGCTGTACTTC
v_call: TRBV6-6; j_call: TRBJ2-1; d_call: TRBD1; clone_size: many; cdr3_aa: CASSTTGVPEQFF; cdr3_nt: TGTGCCAGCAGTACCACAGGGGTCCCCGAGCAGTTCTTC
v_call: TRBV10-2; j_call: TRBJ1-6; d_call: TRBD1; clone_size: many; cdr3_aa: CASGRQGARNSPLHF; cdr3_nt: TGCGCCAGCGGGCGACAGGGGGCGCGGAATTCACCCCTCCACTTT
v_call: TRBV29-1; j_call: TRBJ1-1; d_call: TRBD1; clone_size: many; cdr3_aa: CSVDQDRVLNTEAFF; cdr3_nt: TGCAGCGTTGACCAGGACAGGGTATTGAACACTGAAGCTTTCTTT
v_call: TRBV20-1; j_call: TRBJ1-2; d_call: .; clone_size: .; cdr3_aa: CSARRREEGYTF; cdr3_nt: TGCAGTGCTAGGCGCAGAGAAGAGGGCTACACCTTC
v_call: TRBV6-2/TRBV6-3; j_call: TRBJ2-7; d_call: TRBD2; clone_size: .; cdr3_aa: CASSLAGARSYEQYF; cdr3_nt: TGTGCCAGCAGTCTAGCGGGGGCGCGATCCTACGAGCAGTACTTC
v_call: TRBV3-1; j_call: TRBJ2-1; d_call: TRBD2; clone_size: .; cdr3_aa: CASCQEAGGQGEQFF; cdr3_nt: TGTGCCTCCTGCCAAGAAGCGGGGGGGCAAGGTGAGCAGTTCTTC
v_call: TRBV4-1; j_call: TRBJ2-2; d_call: .; clone_size: many; cdr3_aa: CASSQARGVGTGELFF; cdr3_nt: TGCGCCAGCAGCCAAGCCCGAGGGGTTGGCACCGGGGAGCTGTTTTTT
v_call: TRBV6-5; j_call: TRBJ1-1; d_call: .; clone_size: many; cdr3_aa: CASRLSENTEAFF; cdr3_nt: TGTGCCAGCAGGCTTTCAGAGAACACTGAAGCTTTCTTT